This TCR beta chain derives from a study of T cell changes during pregnancy in multiple sclerosis (dated by TCRdb to the late 2010s). Context from the whole study: The study looked at changes in the T cell repertoire across pregnancy in women with multiple sclerosis.

The library was built by means of the immunoSEQ multiplex PCR assay. The source is immuneACCESS, and TCRdb retained only in-frame sequences with V and J called. Part of the clones is not carried over; for the studies checked, unresolved V genes explain less than half of this, and the remainder is unexplained. Here the sample has tens of thousands of clones; about 92% occur a single time. The ten largest clones add up to 0.5% to 0.75% of the sample. As concerns this clone: Its antigen is currently not known. Base qualities were left out, and no much larger clone turns up one base away.

V ends up 0 bases short and J 3 bases short, with an unmatched junction base count of 6. CDR1 and CDR2, looked up from the germline V gene, are SGHAT and FQNNGV. Including the terminal cysteine and phenylalanine, the CDR3 comprises 16 residues. The retained sequence is limited to the CDR3, 48 bases, with the frame set at the first base. The receptor's source is a female donor with multiple sclerosis, enrolled in a pregnancy study. Recombination linked TRBV11-2 to TRBJ2-3, and 7 bases in between align with TRBD1. The specimen was CD4+ T cells from peripheral blood mononuclear cells, collected in the third trimester of pregnancy. The CDR3: CASSLEGRGMTDTQYF. The sequenced DNA: TGTGCCAGCAGCTTAGAGGGCAGGGGGATGACAGATACGCAGTATTTT.